This T cell receptor (beta chain) stems from a study of blood T cells in healthy people across ages. The CDR3 contains 18 residues. V gave up 2 bases and J gave up 8 bases, with 27 bases separating them. The germline V gene encodes CDR1 SGHTA and CDR2 FQGNSA. This clonotype appeared a few times. Combining a sample-barcoded 5' primer with a J-beta primer mix, a second PCR ran for 7 to 11 cycles. TCRdb processed the 5' RACE reads anew with MiXCR; each CDR3 protein has one entry. Among hundreds of thousands of distinct CDR3 sequences listed, less than 25% were seen once. These data are also associated with another study on T cells of mothers and their children.

The sequence derives from a boy between 10 and 17 years old in good health. The chain couples TRBV7-2 to TRBJ1-2, with D maybe TRBD1 (6 bases). The sequenced sample consisted of blood. Written as DNA, the CDR3 is TGTGCCAGCAGCTTAACTATCCCTGCACAGGGCTTACGCGGGGGCTACACCTTC. The encoded protein is CASSLTIPAQGLRGGYTF.